Listed below are T cell receptor beta chains from one sample, sequenced in a study of blood T cells in healthy people across ages. TCRdb recomputed calls from the 5' RACE reads with MiXCR, one row per CDR3 protein. Among around 1.5 million distinct CDR3 sequences, roughly 59% were seen once, and the ten largest hold more than 6%. The sample was blood. These receptors came from a man younger than 30 in good health. The CDR3 runs from the conserved cysteine through the conserved F or W. The D gene is left open where the match is weak. The size of a clone is reported for some rows only, either as once, few or many, or as a class for expanded clones.

NA,TRBV4-1,NA,TRBJ1-5,TGCGCCAGCAGCCCCTGGACAGATAGCAATCAGCCCCAGCATTTT,CASSPWTDSNQPQHF
NA,TRBV10-3,few,TRBJ1-2,TGTGCCATCAGTGTTAAACCAGGGGAGGATGGCTACACCTTC,CAISVKPGEDGYTF
NA,TRBV29-1,few,TRBJ2-5,TGCAGCGCGGCCGGGACACAACAAGAGACCCAGTACTTC,CSAAGTQQETQYF
NA,TRBV25-1,NA,TRBJ2-7,TGTGCCAGCAGTGAAACCAGCGATGACGGGAGTGGGAAAAGCTCCTACAATGAGCAGTACTTC,CASSETSDDGSGKSSYNEQYF
TRBD1,TRBV4-1,NA,TRBJ2-3,TGCGCCAGCAGCCAAGGTGCAGGGGGATCAACAGATACGCAGTATTTT,CASSQGAGGSTDTQYF
NA,TRBV3-1,NA,TRBJ1-5,TGTGCCAGCAGCCAAGATCGGGGCGAGCCCCAGCATTTT,CASSQDRGEPQHF
NA,TRBV12-3/TRBV12-4,NA,TRBJ2-1,TGTGCCAGCAGCTCTAGTTTCGGAGGGAGCTCCTACAATGAGCAGTTCTTC,CASSSSFGGSSYNEQFF
TRBD1,TRBV9,NA,TRBJ2-3,TGTGCCAGCATGACAGGGGGCGGGAGAGGTCCAGATACGCAGTATTTT,CASMTGGGRGPDTQYF
NA,TRBV20-1,NA,TRBJ2-7,TGCAGTGCTGAACCCCTTTTTGAGAGGTACGAGCAGTACTTC,CSAEPLFERYEQYF
NA,TRBV29-1,NA,TRBJ2-7,TGCAGCGTCGGTACAGGATTCTACGAGCAGTACTTC,CSVGTGFYEQYF
NA,TRBV25-1,NA,TRBJ1-2,TGTGCCAGCAGTGAATCAGGTGGTTTTGGTGAGGGCTACACCTTC,CASSESGGFGEGYTF
NA,TRBV27,NA,TRBJ1-1,TGTGCCAGCAGTCCGAGGGGCAGGGAGAACACTGAAGCTTTCTTT,CASSPRGRENTEAFF
NA,TRBV15,NA,TRBJ2-3,TGTGCCACCAGCAGCCTCACCCAGATATTGGCAGATACGCAGTATTTT,CATSSLTQILADTQYF
TRBD1,TRBV7-9,NA,TRBJ1-2,TGTGCCAGCAGCGACAGGGTTGGCTACACCTTC,CASSDRVGYTF
NA,TRBV25-1,NA,TRBJ2-1,TGTGCCAGCAGTGTGGGGACTGAGCAGTTCTTC,CASSVGTEQFF
TRBD2,TRBV5-1,NA,TRBJ2-7,TGCGCCAGCAATCCGGCTAGCGGGAGTTTCGAGCAGTACTTC,CASNPASGSFEQYF
TRBD2,TRBV5-1,NA,TRBJ2-3,TGCACCAGCAGCTGGGGACTAGCGGGAGGCCCAGATACGCAGTATTTT,CTSSWGLAGGPDTQYF
TRBD1,TRBV6-5,once,TRBJ1-5,TGTGCCAGCAGAACAGGGGGCCGGGGCAATCAGCCCCAGCATTTT,CASRTGGRGNQPQHF
NA,TRBV19,NA,TRBJ1-4,TGTGCCAGTACGGCCAGGGTCGGTGAAAAACTGTTTTTT,CASTARVGEKLFF
NA,TRBV5-1,once,TRBJ2-7,TGCGCCAGCAGCCCAGATCTAGCGTACAATGAGCAGTACTTC,CASSPDLAYNEQYF